Given below is one T cell receptor (beta chain) in context. Its specificity is unknown. The method was immunoSEQ multiplex PCR; TCRdb's version includes in-frame clones alone and lacks a portion of them. The sample consists of over 5,000 clones, around nine tenths of them appearing once. Sample time point: proximal margin of the surgical specimen (macroscopically non-inflamed). The data were taken from a study of T cell repertoires in ileal Crohn's disease. Study overall: Median disease duration was 7.9 years; 35% to 45% smoked at surgery. Biopsies at the proximal margin of the resected specimen form MI samples. Surgery for a complication: stricturing in around 60%, penetrating in about 40%. The study's findings and limits: All patients with clonality above 26.8% had endoscopic recurrence.

Germline trimming cut 3 bases from V and 4 bases from J; bases unmatched to any gene: 7. The germline CDR1 and CDR2 sequences are KGHSH and LQKENI. CDR3 length equals 15 residues. V gene TRBV18 combines with J gene TRBJ2-7; 9 nucleotides line up with TRBD1. The sequence derives from an adult with Crohn's disease. Source material: ileal tissue. This CDR3 is CASSPKQGAQYEQYF. The CDR3 DNA is TGTGCCAGCTCACCGAAACAGGGGGCGCAATACGAGCAGTACTTC.